A selection of T cell receptor beta chains follows, all from one sample in a study of T cell repertoires in cytomegalovirus infection. TCRdb re-analysed the reads in MiXCR, keeping a single row per CDR3 protein. The sample includes hundreds of thousands of distinct CDR3 sequences, approximately 32% seen only once; the top ten take approximately 13%. No antigen has been assigned to these receptors. Here the sequenced sample was cultured CD8+ T cells from PBMCs, taken from culture after CMV antigen stimulation. The receptors derive from a human donor in good health (CMV status not recorded). Some clones in this sample may be carry-over from other donors' samples. Each CDR3 is given with its conserved first and last residue. D genes are given only for firm matches. Size is omitted from some rows. Given values are once, few, many or a class for expanded clones.

j_gene	abundance	d_gene	v_gene	len	CDR3nt	CDR3aa
TRBJ2-1	few	.	TRBV6-1	17	TGTGCCAGCAGTGAAAGCGTTTGGGGCGAGGTTCAGGGTGAGCAGTTCTTC	CASSESVWGEVQGEQFF
TRBJ1-6	few	.	TRBV14	18	TGTGCCAGCAGCCAAGAATGGACAGCGAGCTCCTATAATTCACCCCTCCACTTT	CASSQEWTASSYNSPLHF
TRBJ1-2	.	TRBD1	TRBV4-1	14	TGCGCCAGCAGCCAGGTACAGGGGATAGGAGGCTACACCTTC	CASSQVQGIGGYTF
TRBJ1-6	few	TRBD1	TRBV6-2/TRBV6-3	16	TGTGCCAGCAGTGACCGGGACAGGATCACTAATTCACCCCTCCACTTT	CASSDRDRITNSPLHF
TRBJ1-5	.	.	TRBV5-6	15	TGTGCCAGCAGCTTTAGGGACCCTGGCAATCAGCCCCAGCATTTT	CASSFRDPGNQPQHF
TRBJ2-2	.	.	TRBV11-2	18	TGTGCCAGCAGCAACGAGACAGGATTTAGCGTAAACACCGGGGAGCTGTTTTTT	CASSNETGFSVNTGELFF
TRBJ1-2	.	TRBD1	TRBV14	16	TGTGCCAGCAGCCCCTTGGTGGTGGACAGGGGCTCATTTCCGCACTTC	CASSPLVVDRGSFPHF
TRBJ2-1	.	.	TRBV7-3	14	TGTGCCAGCAGCTACTCACCAACCTACAATGAGCAGTTCTTC	CASSYSPTYNEQFF
TRBJ2-4	.	.	TRBV6-2/TRBV6-3	16	TGTGCCAGCAGTGACCGACAGGGGCGGGGGGTGAACATTCAGTACTTC	CASSDRQGRGVNIQYF
TRBJ1-4	few	TRBD1	TRBV27	14	TGTGCCAGCAGTTTAGGGGGACAGGGGGCTGAACTGTTTTTT	CASSLGGQGAELFF
TRBJ1-1	few	.	TRBV20-1	13	TGCAGTGCATCCGGGACACCCCGAACTGAAGCTTTCTTT	CSASGTPRTEAFF
TRBJ2-7	few	.	TRBV6-5	14	TGTGCCAGCAGTTCGTCCGGGAGCCGCTACGAGCAGTACTTC	CASSSSGSRYEQYF
TRBJ1-1	few	.	TRBV9	14	TGTGCCAGCAGCGTAGGGGGTTCGGCGGGTGAAGCTTTCTTT	CASSVGGSAGEAFF
TRBJ2-7	few	TRBD2	TRBV4-1	15	TGCGCCAGCAGCCAAGAGGGACTAGCGGGGCGAGAGCAGTACTTC	CASSQEGLAGREQYF
TRBJ2-5	.	TRBD2	TRBV5-1	18	TGCGCCAGCAGCATACTTTACGGACTAGCGGGGGGGCAAGAGACCCAGTACTTC	CASSILYGLAGGQETQYF
TRBJ2-5	many	.	TRBV7-6	13	TGTGCCAGCACCGATACGGGGGAAGAGACCCAGTACTTC	CASTDTGEETQYF
TRBJ1-1	.	.	TRBV12-3/TRBV12-4	11	TGTGCCAGCAGTTTATCAGGAGTCGCTTTCTTT	CASSLSGVAFF
TRBJ2-1	.	.	TRBV6-1	13	TGTGCCAGCAGTGCCCGACTGTACAATGAGCAGTTCTTC	CASSARLYNEQFF
TRBJ2-6	.	.	TRBV27	13	TGTGCCACCGGTCTTTCTGGGGCCAACGTCCTGACTTTC	CATGLSGANVLTF
TRBJ1-4	.	TRBD1	TRBV28	14	TGTGCCGCCGCCGGCTGGGACAGGGATGAAAAACTGTTTTTT	CAAAGWDRDEKLFF
TRBJ1-2	.	.	TRBV2	12	TGTGCTTGTCCTCGGGGAAGATATGGCTACACCTTC	CACPRGRYGYTF
TRBJ2-3	few	TRBD2	TRBV6-1	18	TGTGCCAGCAGTGAAGTAATGGTAGCGGGGTATAGCACAGATACGCAGTATTTT	CASSEVMVAGYSTDTQYF
TRBJ1-1	few	.	TRBV19	11	TGTGCCAGTAGTATGACAGTTGAAGCTTTCTTT	CASSMTVEAFF
TRBJ2-7	.	.	TRBV7-2	11	TGTACCAGCAGCTGGGGCTACGAGCAGTACTTC	CTSSWGYEQYF
TRBJ2-1	few	TRBD2	TRBV25-1	18	TGTGCCAGCAGTGAATGGGCTAGCGGGGGGGCCGGTCACAATGAGCAGTTCTTC	CASSEWASGGAGHNEQFF
TRBJ2-7	.	.	TRBV11-1	14	TGTGCCAGCAGCACCCCACGCGCTTCCTACGAGCAGTACTTC	CASSTPRASYEQYF
TRBJ1-5	hyperexpanded	TRBD1	TRBV7-2	15	TGTGCCAGCAGCTTAAGAAAAACAGGGGGTCAGCCCCAGCATTTT	CASSLRKTGGQPQHF
TRBJ2-1	.	.	TRBV15	12	TGTGCCACCAGCAGGGATCCTCTCGAGCAGTTCTTC	CATSRDPLEQFF
TRBJ1-4	.	.	TRBV5-1	14	TGCGCCAGCAGAAGGAGGTCGACTAATGAAAAACTGTTTTTT	CASRRRSTNEKLFF
TRBJ1-2	.	.	TRBV9	12	TGTGCCAGCAGCGCCGGACCCGGGCGCTACACCTTC	CASSAGPGRYTF
TRBJ2-2	.	.	TRBV27	14	TGTGCCAGCAGTTTAACACCTTCTACCGGGGAGCTGTTTTTT	CASSLTPSTGELFF
TRBJ1-5	.	TRBD1	TRBV27	15	TGTGCCAGCAGAAAGGGACAGGGGCTGGATCAGCCCCAGCATTTT	CASRKGQGLDQPQHF
TRBJ2-3	few	TRBD2	TRBV4-1	18	TGCGCCAGCAGCCCCCGGATAGCGGGGGGTTCGGGCACAGATACGCAGTATTTT	CASSPRIAGGSGTDTQYF
TRBJ1-4	few	.	TRBV7-9	18	TGTGCCAGCAGCTTAGCATTCGGGAAGGAGCGACTCCAAGTGAGTCTGTTTTTT	CASSLAFGKERLQVSLFF
TRBJ2-1	few	.	TRBV29-1	15	TGCAGCGTCCCCGGGGGCGACGGCTCCTACAATGAGCAGTTCTTC	CSVPGGDGSYNEQFF
TRBJ1-3	.	.	TRBV6-5	15	TGTGCCAGCACCCGGACGGGAAACTCTGGAAACACCATATATTTT	CASTRTGNSGNTIYF
TRBJ2-7	few	TRBD1	TRBV7-9	15	TGTGCCAGCAGCGATTGGACAGGGTCTACCTACGAGCAGTACTTC	CASSDWTGSTYEQYF
TRBJ1-4	many	TRBD1	TRBV7-6	18	TGTGCCAGCAGCAAGAGTTGGGACAGCGGACGACAAAATGAAAAACTGTTTTTT	CASSKSWDSGRQNEKLFF